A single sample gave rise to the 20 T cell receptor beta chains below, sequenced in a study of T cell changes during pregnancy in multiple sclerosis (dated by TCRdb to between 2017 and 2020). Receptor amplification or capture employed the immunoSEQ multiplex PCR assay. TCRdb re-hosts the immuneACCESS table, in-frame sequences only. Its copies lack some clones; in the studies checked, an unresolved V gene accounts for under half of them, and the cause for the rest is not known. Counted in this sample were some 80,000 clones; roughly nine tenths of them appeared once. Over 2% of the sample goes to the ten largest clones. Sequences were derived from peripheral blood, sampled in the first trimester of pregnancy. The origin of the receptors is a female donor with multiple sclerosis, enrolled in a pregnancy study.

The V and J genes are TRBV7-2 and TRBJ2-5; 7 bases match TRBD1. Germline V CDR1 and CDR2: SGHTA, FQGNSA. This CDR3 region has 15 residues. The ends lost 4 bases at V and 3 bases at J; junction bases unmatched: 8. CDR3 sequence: CASSSRQGREETQYF. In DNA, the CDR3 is TGTGCCAGCAGCTCACGACAGGGCCGGGAAGAGACCCAGTACTTC.

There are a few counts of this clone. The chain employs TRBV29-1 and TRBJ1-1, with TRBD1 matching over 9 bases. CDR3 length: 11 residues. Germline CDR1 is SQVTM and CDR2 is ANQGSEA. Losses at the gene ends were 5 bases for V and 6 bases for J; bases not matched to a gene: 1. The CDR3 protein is CSVRTGAEAFF. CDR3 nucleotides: TGCAGCGTTAGGACAGGGGCTGAAGCTTTCTTT.

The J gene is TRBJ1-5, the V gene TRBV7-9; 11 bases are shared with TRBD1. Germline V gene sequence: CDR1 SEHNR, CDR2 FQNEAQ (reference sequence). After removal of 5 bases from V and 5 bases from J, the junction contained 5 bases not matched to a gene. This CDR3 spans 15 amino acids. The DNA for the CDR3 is TGTGCCAGCAGCAATGGGGGACAGGGGGATCAGCCCCAGCATTTT. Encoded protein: CASSNGGQGDQPQHF.

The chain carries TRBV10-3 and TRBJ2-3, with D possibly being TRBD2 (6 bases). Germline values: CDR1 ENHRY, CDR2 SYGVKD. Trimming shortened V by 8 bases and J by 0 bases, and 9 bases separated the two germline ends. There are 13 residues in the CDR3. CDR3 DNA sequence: TGTGCCATCGGGACTGGAAGCACAGATACGCAGTATTTT. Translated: CAIGTGSTDTQYF.

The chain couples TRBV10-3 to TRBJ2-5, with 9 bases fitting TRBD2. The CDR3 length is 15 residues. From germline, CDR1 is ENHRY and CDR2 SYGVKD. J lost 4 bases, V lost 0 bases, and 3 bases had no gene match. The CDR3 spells CAISESAGGRETQYF. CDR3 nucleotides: TGTGCCATCAGTGAGTCGGCGGGAGGGCGAGAGACCCAGTACTTC.

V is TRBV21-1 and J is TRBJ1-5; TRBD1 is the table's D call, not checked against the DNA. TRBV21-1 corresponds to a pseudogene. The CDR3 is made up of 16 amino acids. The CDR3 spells CASGRTESYSNQPQHF. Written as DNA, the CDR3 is TGTGCCAGCGGAAGGACAGAGAGTTATAGCAATCAGCCCCAGCATTTT.

CDR3 nucleotides: TGTGCCACCAAGAACAGGGCGTTGGGCAATGAGCAGTTCTTC. Translated: CATKNRALGNEQFF. This chain uses TRBV27 with TRBJ2-1; the D gene is possibly TRBD1 (6 bases). Germline-derived CDR1 and CDR2 are MNHEY and SMNVEV (reference sequence). V was pared by 10 bases and J by 6 bases, with 19 bases between. The CDR3 spans 14 residues.

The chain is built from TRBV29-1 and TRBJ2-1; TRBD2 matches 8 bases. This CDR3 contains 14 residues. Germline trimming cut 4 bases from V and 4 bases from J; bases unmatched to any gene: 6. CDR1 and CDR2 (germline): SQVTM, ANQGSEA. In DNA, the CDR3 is TGCAGCGTTGGTGCGGGAGGAGCTTACAATGAGCAGTTCTTC. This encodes CSVGAGGAYNEQFF.

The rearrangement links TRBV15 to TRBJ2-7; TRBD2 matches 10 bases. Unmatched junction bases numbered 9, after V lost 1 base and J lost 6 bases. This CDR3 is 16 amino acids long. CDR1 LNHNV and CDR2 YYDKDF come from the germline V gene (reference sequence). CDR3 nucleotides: TGTGCCACCAGCAGAGTAGGGAGCGGGGGGGTTCGCGAGCAGTACTTC. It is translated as CATSRVGSGGVREQYF.

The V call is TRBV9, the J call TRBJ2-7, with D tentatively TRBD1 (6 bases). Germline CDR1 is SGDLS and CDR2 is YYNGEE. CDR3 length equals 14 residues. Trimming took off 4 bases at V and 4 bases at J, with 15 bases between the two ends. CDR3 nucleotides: TGTGCCAGCAGCCCGTGGACAGCCCAATACGAGCAGTACTTC. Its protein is CASSPWTAQYEQYF.

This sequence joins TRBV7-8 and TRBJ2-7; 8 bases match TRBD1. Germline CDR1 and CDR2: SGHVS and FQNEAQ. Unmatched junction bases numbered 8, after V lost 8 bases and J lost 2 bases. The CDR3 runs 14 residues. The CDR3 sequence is CASVREDRAYEQYF. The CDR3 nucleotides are TGTGCCAGCGTAAGGGAGGACAGGGCCTACGAGCAGTACTTC.

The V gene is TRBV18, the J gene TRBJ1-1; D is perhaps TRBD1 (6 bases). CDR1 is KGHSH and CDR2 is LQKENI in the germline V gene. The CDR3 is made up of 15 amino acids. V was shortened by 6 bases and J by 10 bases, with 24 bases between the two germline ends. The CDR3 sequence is CASSPLEGVSRGAFF. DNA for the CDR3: TGTGCCAGCTCGCCTTTAGAGGGGGTTTCACGGGGAGCTTTCTTT.

Here the CDR3 DNA reads TGCGCCAGCAGCCCCTGGGGACAGGGTGCAACTAATGAAAAACTGTTTTTT. It is translated as CASSPWGQGATNEKLFF. This sequence joins TRBV4-1 and TRBJ1-4, with 9 bases lining up with TRBD1. CDR1 and CDR2 (germline): MGHRA, YSYEKL. This CDR3 has 17 residues. The J segment lost 0 bases and the V segment lost 4 bases, leaving 6 bases of the junction unmatched.

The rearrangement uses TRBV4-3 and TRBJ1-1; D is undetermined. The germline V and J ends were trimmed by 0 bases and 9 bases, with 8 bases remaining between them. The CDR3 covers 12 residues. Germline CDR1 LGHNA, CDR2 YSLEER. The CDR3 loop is CASSQEAGKAFF. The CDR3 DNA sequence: TGCGCCAGCAGCCAAGAGGCGGGCAAAGCTTTCTTT.

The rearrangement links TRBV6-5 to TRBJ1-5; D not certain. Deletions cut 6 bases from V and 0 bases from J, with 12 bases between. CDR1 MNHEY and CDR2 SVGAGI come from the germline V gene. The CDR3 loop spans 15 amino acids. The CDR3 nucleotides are TGTGCCAGCAGCCCGCGACTGTATAGCAATCAGCCCCAGCATTTT. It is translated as CASSPRLYSNQPQHF.

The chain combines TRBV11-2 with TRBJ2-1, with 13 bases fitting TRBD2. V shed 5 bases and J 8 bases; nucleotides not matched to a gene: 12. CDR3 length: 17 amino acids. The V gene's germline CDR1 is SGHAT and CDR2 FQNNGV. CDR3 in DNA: TGTGCCAGCAGCCCGCGACTAGCGGGAGGCCTAGGGTATGAGCAGTTCTTC. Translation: CASSPRLAGGLGYEQFF.

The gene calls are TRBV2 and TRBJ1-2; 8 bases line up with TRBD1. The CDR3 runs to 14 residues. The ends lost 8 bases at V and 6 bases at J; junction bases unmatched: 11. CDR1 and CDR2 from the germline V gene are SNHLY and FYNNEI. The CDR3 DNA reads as TGTGCCAGCTATAGGAGCCCAGGGGGCCATGGCTACACCTTC. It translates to CASYRSPGGHGYTF.

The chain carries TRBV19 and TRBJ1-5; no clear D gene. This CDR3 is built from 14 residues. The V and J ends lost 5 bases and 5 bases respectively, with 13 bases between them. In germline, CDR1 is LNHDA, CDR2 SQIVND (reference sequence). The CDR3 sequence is CASSEDGDHQPQHF. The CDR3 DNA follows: TGTGCCAGTAGTGAAGACGGAGACCATCAGCCCCAGCATTTT.

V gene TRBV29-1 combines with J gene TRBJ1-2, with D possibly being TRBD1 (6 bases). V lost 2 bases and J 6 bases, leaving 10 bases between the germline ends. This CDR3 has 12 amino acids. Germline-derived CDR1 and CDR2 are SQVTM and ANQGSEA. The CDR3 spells CSVERGYDGYTF. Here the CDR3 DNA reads TGCAGCGTTGAAAGGGGGTATGATGGCTACACCTTC.

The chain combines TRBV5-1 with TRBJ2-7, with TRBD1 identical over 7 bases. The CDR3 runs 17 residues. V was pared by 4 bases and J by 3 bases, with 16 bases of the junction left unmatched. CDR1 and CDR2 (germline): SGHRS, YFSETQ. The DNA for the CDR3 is TGCGCCAGCAGCCTCATCAATACCCGGGACAGCGGCTACGAGCAGTACTTC. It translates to CASSLINTRDSGYEQYF.